This is a list of T cell receptor beta chains from one sample in a study of blood T cell repertoires in COVID-19. Produced via immunoSEQ multiplex PCR; TCRdb's table is partial and in-frame only. This sample has hundreds of thousands of clones, with 80% to 90% found just once. Sequencing was carried out using peripheral blood. These receptors all stem from a woman aged 45-60 years who had recovered from COVID-19. CDR3s include the opening cysteine and the closing phenylalanine or tryptophan. A D gene is named only where the DNA matches it firmly. Clone size is not always given. Where it is, it says once, few, many or a class for expanded clones.

d_call	clone_size	j_call	v_call	cdr3_nt	cdr3_aa
-	-	TRBJ2-2	TRBV5-1	TGCGCCAGCAGCCCTGGAGGGGCGAACACCGGGGAGCTGTTTTTT	CASSPGGANTGELFF
-	-	TRBJ1-1	TRBV21-1	TGTGCCAGGAGAACAGGCCTGCCCGAAGCTTTCTTT	CARRTGLPEAFF
TRBD2	-	TRBJ2-3	TRBV19	TGTGCCAGTAGTATAGGATCAGCGGGGGGGAGCACAGATACGCAGTATTTT	CASSIGSAGGSTDTQYF
TRBD1	once	TRBJ2-7	TRBV29-1	TGCAGCGCCGCCCGGGACAGGGCGGGGGAGCAGTACTTC	CSAARDRAGEQYF
TRBD1	once	TRBJ1-2	TRBV19	TGTGCCAGCTCCCCCCACGGACAGGGAAGGGACTATGGCTACACCTTC	CASSPHGQGRDYGYTF
-	-	TRBJ2-2	TRBV7-2	TGTGCCAGCAGCCGCACTAGGAACACCGGGGAGCTGTTTTTT	CASSRTRNTGELFF
TRBD1	-	TRBJ2-7	TRBV5-5	TGTGCCAGCAGCTTGGTGGGCGGACAGGGCCGCTACGAGCAGTACTTC	CASSLVGGQGRYEQYF
-	once	TRBJ2-6	TRBV18	TGTGCCAGCTCACCGGGGCACTCTGGGGCCAACGTCCTGACTTTC	CASSPGHSGANVLTF
-	few	TRBJ2-7	TRBV18	TGTGCCAGCTCACCAGGAATGACAGCGCTCTCCTACGAGCAGTACTTC	CASSPGMTALSYEQYF
-	-	TRBJ1-1	TRBV10-1	TGCGCCAGCAGTGATGGAGGGAACACTGAAGCTTTCTTT	CASSDGGNTEAFF
-	-	TRBJ1-4	TRBV5-1	TGCGCCAGCAGCATAGGAACCGGGACAACTAATGAAAAACTGTTTTTT	CASSIGTGTTNEKLFF
TRBD1	-	TRBJ1-2	TRBV6-5	TGTGCCAGCACCTGGACAGGGTCTAACTATGGCTACACCTTC	CASTWTGSNYGYTF
-	-	TRBJ2-5	TRBV7-2	TGTGCCAGCAGATACGACCCGAGGGAGACCCAGTACTTC	CASRYDPRETQYF
TRBD2	-	TRBJ2-1	TRBV6-4	TGTGCCAGCAGTGCCGCCGGACTAGCGGGAGGGCCGGTGAATGAGCAGTTCTTC	CASSAAGLAGGPVNEQFF
-	-	TRBJ2-3	TRBV18	TGTGCCAGCTCAGATACGAGGGGCACAGATACGCAGTATTTT	CASSDTRGTDTQYF
TRBD2	-	TRBJ2-5	TRBV28	TGTGCCAGCATCGGGGGGGGTTTAGAGACCCAGTACTTC	CASIGGGLETQYF
TRBD1	once	TRBJ1-2	TRBV4-3	TGCGCCAGCAGCCAAGGACAGGGAAGTAACTATGGCTACACCTTC	CASSQGQGSNYGYTF
TRBD2	once	TRBJ2-3	TRBV5-4	TGTGCCAGCAGCCCCGCGCCACTAGCGGGAGGGCGTGGAGATACGCAGTATTTT	CASSPAPLAGGRGDTQYF
-	-	TRBJ2-7	TRBV28	TGTGCCAGCAGCCCAGGAATGCCCCCCTACGAGCAGTACTTC	CASSPGMPPYEQYF
TRBD1	few	TRBJ1-4	TRBV5-1	TGCGCCAGCAGCTTGGCCCCTCAGGGGGCTGGAGAAAAACTGTTTTTT	CASSLAPQGAGEKLFF
TRBD1	-	TRBJ2-7	TRBV27	TGTGCCAGCAGTTTGAGGGGGCACATCTACGAGCAGTACTTC	CASSLRGHIYEQYF
-	-	TRBJ1-3	TRBV7-2	TGTGCCAGCAGCCTAGGGGTCGCGGGGCCCTCTGGAAACACCATATATTTT	CASSLGVAGPSGNTIYF
-	-	TRBJ1-2	TRBV5-1	TGCGCCAGCAGCTTGGCCGATGGCAGGGGCTATGTCTACACCTTC	CASSLADGRGYVYTF
TRBD2	-	TRBJ2-5	TRBV5-6	TGTGCCAGCAGCACGGGACTAGCGGGAGAGACCCAGTACTTC	CASSTGLAGETQYF
TRBD1	-	TRBJ1-4	TRBV19	TGTGCCAGTAGTATTGCCTTCGGGAGCACCACAGGGGGCTTAGAAAAACTGTTTTTT	CASSIAFGSTTGGLEKLFF
-	-	TRBJ1-1	TRBV6-2/TRBV6-3	TGTGCCAGCAGTTACGCGGGGGGCACTGAAGCTTTCTTT	CASSYAGGTEAFF
-	-	TRBJ1-6	TRBV7-9	TGTGCCAGCAGCCCCCCCCGGGGACTGATAAATTCACCCCTCCACTTT	CASSPPRGLINSPLHF
-	-	TRBJ1-2	TRBV18	TGTGCCAGCTCACCCCAGGGCAGCCGAAACTATGGCTACACCTTC	CASSPQGSRNYGYTF
-	-	TRBJ1-5	TRBV3-1/TRBV3-2	TGTGCCAGCAGCCAGGCAGGGGAGCAGCCCCAGCATTTT	CASSQAGEQPQHF
-	few	TRBJ1-1	TRBV18	TGTGCCAGCTCACCCGCCACGGGAGCCTTACACACTGAAGCTTTCTTT	CASSPATGALHTEAFF
-	-	TRBJ1-2	TRBV5-1	TGCGCCAGCAGTCGGGACACGCAGAACTATGGCTACACCTTC	CASSRDTQNYGYTF
TRBD1	-	TRBJ2-1	TRBV5-8	TGTGCCAGCAGCCGGGACAGGGCTACGGATGAGCAGTTCTTC	CASSRDRATDEQFF
-	-	TRBJ1-2	TRBV6-5	TGTGCCAGCGGGTCAGGGTTACATGGCTACACCTTC	CASGSGLHGYTF
TRBD2	-	TRBJ2-5	TRBV28	TGTGCCAGCACGAACCCCCTAGCGGCCTTCCAAGAGACCCAGTACTTC	CASTNPLAAFQETQYF